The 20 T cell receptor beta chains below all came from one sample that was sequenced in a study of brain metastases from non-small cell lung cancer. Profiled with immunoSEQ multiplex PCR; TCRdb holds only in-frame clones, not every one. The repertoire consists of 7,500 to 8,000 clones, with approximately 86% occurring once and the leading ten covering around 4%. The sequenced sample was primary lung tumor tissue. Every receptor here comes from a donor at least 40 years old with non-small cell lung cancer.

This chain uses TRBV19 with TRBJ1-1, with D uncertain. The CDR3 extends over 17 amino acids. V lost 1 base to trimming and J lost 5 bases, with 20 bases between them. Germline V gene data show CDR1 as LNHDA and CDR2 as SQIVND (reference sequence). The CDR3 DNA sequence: TGTGCCAGTAGTATAGCGGGGAGGTTCCCAAAAGGGACTGAAGCTTTCTTT. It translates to CASSIAGRFPKGTEAFF.

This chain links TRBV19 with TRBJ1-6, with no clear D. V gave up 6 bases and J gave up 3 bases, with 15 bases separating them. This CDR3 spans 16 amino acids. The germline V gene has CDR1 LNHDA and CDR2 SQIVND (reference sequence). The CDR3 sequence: CASSRTGIGYNSPLHF. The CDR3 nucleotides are TGTGCCAGTAGCCGGACGGGGATAGGCTATAATTCACCCCTCCACTTT.

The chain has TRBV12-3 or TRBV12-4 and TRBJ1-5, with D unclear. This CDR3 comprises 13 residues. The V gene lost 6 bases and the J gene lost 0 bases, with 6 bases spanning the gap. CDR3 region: CASSQDSNQPQHF. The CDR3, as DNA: TGTGCCAGCAGCCAAGATAGCAATCAGCCCCAGCATTTT.

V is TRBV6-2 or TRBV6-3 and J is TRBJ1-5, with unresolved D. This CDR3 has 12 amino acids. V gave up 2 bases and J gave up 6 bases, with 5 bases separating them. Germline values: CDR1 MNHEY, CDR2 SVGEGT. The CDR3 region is CASSYPGQPQHF. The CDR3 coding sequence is TGTGCCAGCAGTTACCCGGGTCAGCCCCAGCATTTT.

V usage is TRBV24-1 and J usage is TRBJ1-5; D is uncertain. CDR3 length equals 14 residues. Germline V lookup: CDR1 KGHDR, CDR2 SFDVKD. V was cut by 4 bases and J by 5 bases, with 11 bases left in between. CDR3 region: CATSDASGDQPQHF. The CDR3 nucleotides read TGTGCCACCAGTGACGCGTCAGGAGATCAGCCCCAGCATTTT.

CDR3 coding DNA: TGTGCCAGCAGCTTAGGGATGGGTTTCGAAAAACTGTTTTTT. Translation: CASSLGMGFEKLFF. This chain joins TRBV7-9 and TRBJ1-4; D gene unclear. This CDR3 has 14 amino acids. Trimming took off 1 base at V and 8 bases at J, with 11 bases between the two ends. Per the germline V gene, CDR1 is SEHNR and CDR2 is FQNEAQ (reference sequence). Drawing the rest from reference TRBV7-9 and TRBJ1-4, the complete variable domain is DTGVSQNPRHKITKRGQNVTFRCDPISEHNRLYWYRQTLGQGPEFLTYFQNEAQLEKSRLLSDRFSAERPKGSFSTLEIQRTEQGDSAMYLCASSLGMGFEKLFFGSGTQLSVL.

The CDR3 bases are TGTGCCTGGAGGCTAGGGGGGGCCAAAAACATTCAGTACTTC. Amino acid sequence: CAWRLGGAKNIQYF. The chain links TRBV30 to TRBJ2-4; D possibly matches TRBD1 or TRBD2 (6 bases each). Between the trimmed V and J ends, which lost 3 bases and 1 base, there was a span of 10 bases. CDR1 GTSNPN and CDR2 SVGIG come from the germline V gene (reference sequence). There are 14 residues in the CDR3.

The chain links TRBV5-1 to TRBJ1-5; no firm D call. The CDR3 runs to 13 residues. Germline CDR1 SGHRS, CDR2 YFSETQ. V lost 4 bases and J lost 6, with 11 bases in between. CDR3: CASSPSPGQPQHF. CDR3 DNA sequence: TGCGCCAGCAGCCCAAGCCCTGGTCAGCCCCAGCATTTT. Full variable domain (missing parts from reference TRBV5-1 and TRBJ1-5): KAGVTQTPRYLIKTRGQQVTLSCSPISGHRSVSWYQQTPGQGLQFLFEYFSETQRNKGNFPGRFSGRQFSNSRSEMNVSTLELGDSALYLCASSPSPGQPQHFGDGTRLSIL.

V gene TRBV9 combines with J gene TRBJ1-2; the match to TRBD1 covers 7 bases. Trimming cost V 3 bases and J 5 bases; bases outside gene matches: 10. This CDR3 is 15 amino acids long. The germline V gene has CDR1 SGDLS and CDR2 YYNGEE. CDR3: CASSERGAGGYGYTF. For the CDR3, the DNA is TGTGCCAGCAGCGAGAGAGGGGCAGGGGGGTATGGCTACACCTTC.

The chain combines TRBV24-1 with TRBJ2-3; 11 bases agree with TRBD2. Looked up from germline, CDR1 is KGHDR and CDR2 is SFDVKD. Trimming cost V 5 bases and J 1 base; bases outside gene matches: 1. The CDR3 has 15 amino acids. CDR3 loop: CATSATSGGTDTQYF. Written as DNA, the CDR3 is TGTGCCACCAGTGCGACTAGCGGGGGCACAGATACGCAGTATTTT.

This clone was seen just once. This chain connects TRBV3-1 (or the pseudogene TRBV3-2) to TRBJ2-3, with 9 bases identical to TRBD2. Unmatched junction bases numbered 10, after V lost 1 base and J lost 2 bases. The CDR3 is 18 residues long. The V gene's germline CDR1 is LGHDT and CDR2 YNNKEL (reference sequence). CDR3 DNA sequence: TGTGCCAGCAGCCAAGGGGATGGCGGGGGGGAGAACACAGATACGCAGTATTTT. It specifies CASSQGDGGGENTDTQYF.

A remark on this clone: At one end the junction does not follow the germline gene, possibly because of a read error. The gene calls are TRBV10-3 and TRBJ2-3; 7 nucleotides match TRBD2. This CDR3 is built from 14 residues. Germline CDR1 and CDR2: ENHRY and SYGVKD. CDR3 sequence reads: CAIAQVGEGDTQYF. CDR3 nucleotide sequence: TGTGCCATCGCCCAAGTGGGGGAGGGAGATACACAGTATTTT.

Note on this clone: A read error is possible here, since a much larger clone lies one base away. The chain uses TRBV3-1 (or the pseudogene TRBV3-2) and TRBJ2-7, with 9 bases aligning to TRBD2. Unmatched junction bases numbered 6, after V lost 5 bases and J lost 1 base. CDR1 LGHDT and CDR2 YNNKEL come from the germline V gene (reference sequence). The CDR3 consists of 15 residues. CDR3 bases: TGTGCCAGCAGCAGGGGCGGGAGGGATTCCTACGAGCAGTACTTC. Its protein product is CASSRGGRDSYEQYF.

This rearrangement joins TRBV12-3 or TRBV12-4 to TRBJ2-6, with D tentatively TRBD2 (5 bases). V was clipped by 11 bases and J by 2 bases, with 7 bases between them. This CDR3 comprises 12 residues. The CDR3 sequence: CAAGAGANVLTF. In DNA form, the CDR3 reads TGTGCCGCCGGGGCTGGGGCCAACGTCCTGACTTTC.

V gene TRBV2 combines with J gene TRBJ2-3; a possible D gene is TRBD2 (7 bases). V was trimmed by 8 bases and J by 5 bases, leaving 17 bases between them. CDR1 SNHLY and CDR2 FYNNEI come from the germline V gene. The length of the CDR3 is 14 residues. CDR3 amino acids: CASGGRGRGDTQYF. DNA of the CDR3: TGTGCCAGCGGGGGGCGGGGGCGAGGAGATACGCAGTATTTT.

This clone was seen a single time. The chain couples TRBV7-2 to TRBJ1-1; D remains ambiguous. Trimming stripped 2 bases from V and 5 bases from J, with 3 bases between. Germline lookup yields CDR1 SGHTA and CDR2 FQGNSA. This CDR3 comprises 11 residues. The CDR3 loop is CASSLLTEAFF. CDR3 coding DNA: TGTGCCAGCAGCTTACTAACTGAAGCTTTCTTT.

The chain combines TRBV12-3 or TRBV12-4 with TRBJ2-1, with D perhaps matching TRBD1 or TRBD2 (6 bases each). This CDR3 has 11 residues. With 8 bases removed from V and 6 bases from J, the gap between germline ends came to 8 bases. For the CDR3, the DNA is TGTGCCAGCGGGGGGCCCAATGAGCAGTTCTTC. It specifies CASGGPNEQFF.

In DNA form, the CDR3 reads TGTGCCACCATCCAGGACAGGAACTCTGGAAACACCATATATTTT. Protein product: CATIQDRNSGNTIYF. The J gene is TRBJ1-3, the V gene TRBV24-1; 7 bases match TRBD1. The CDR3 is 15 residues long. Germline trimming cut 8 bases from V and 0 bases from J; bases unmatched to any gene: 6. From germline, CDR1 is KGHDR and CDR2 SFDVKD.

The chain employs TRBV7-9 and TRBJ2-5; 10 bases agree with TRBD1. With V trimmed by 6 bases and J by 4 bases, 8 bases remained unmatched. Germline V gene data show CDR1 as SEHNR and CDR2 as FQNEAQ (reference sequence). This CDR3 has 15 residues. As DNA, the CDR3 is TGTGCCAGCAGACCGGACAGGGGGAATTCAGAGACCCAGTACTTC. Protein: CASRPDRGNSETQYF. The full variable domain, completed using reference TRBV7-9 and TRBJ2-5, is DTGVSQNPRHKITKRGQNVTFRCDPISEHNRLYWYRQTLGQGPEFLTYFQNEAQLEKSRLLSDRFSAERPKGSFSTLEIQRTEQGDSAMYLCASRPDRGNSETQYFGPGTRLLVL.

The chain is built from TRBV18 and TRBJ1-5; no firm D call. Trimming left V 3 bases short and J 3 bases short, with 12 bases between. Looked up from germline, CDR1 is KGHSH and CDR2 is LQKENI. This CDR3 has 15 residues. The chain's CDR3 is CASSPIRESNQPQHF. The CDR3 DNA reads TGTGCCAGCTCACCGATAAGGGAATCCAATCAGCCCCAGCATTTT.